The clone carrying this TCR beta chain was seen only a few times. Its matching antigen is unknown. Coverage ceases 3 residues before the CDR3 finishes, and the germline J gene fills in the end. Profiled with immunoSEQ multiplex PCR; TCRdb holds only in-frame clones, not every one. The sample presents roughly 40,000 clones, none singletons. The data belong to a study of T cell clonality in common variable immunodeficiency. Study-wide points: Reportedly, TCR beta sequences from common variable immunodeficiency showed fewer deletions and N-nucleotide insertions. What drives increased CVID clonality needs T cell subpopulation sequencing.

CDR1 and CDR2 from the germline V gene are SEHNR and FQNEAQ (reference sequence). V shed 3 bases and J shed 0 bases, with 7 bases lying between them. The CDR3 spans 14 residues. The source material was peripheral blood mononuclear cells. The rearrangement links TRBV7-9 to TRBJ2-3; D is uncertain. The clonotype comes from a human donor with common variable immunodeficiency. The CDR3 spells CASSFSSSTDTQYF. The sequenced CDR3 bases are TGTGCCAGCAGCTTCTCTAGTAGCACAGATACG. Using reference TRBV7-9 and TRBJ2-3 for the parts outside the CDR3, the full variable domain is DTGVSQNPRHKITKRGQNVTFRCDPISEHNRLYWYRQTLGQGPEFLTYFQNEAQLEKSRLLSDRFSAERPKGSFSTLEIQRTEQGDSAMYLCASSFSSSTDTQYFGPGTRLTVL.